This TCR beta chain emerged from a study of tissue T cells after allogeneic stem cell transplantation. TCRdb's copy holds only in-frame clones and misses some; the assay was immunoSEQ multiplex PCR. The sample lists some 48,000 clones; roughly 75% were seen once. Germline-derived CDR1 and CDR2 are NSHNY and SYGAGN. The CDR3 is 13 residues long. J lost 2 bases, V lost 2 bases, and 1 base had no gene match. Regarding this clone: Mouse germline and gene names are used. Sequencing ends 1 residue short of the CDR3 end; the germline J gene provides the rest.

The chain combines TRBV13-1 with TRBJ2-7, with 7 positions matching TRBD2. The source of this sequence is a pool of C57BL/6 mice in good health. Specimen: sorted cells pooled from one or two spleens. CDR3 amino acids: CASSETGAYEQYF. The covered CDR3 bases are TGTGCCAGCAGTGAAACTGGGGCCTATGAACAGTAC.